A selection of T cell receptor beta chains follows, all from one sample in a study. TCRdb reprocessed the 5' RACE reads via MiXCR and lists one record per CDR3 protein. The sample yields 10,000 to 15,000 distinct CDR3 sequences, around 22% seen once. The sequencing sample was made of naive CD4+ T cells sorted from blood. These receptors originate from a female donor with breast cancer. Both conserved end residues are part of each CDR3. D genes are given only for firm matches. The size entry is marked missing in some rows and otherwise reads once, few, many or a size class.

>TRBD2|TRBJ2-3|TRBV4-1|medium-sized
CASSRPLAGGDTQYF
TGCGCCAGCAGCCGCCCACTAGCGGGAGGAGATACGCAGTATTTT
>-|TRBJ1-1|TRBV6-1|-
CASSRTNTVAFF
TGTGCCAGCAGTAGGACGAACACTGTAGCCTTCTTT
>-|TRBJ2-2|TRBV3-1|-
CASSRRTGQTGELFF
TGTGCCAGCAGCCGTCGGACGGGGCAGACCGGGGAGCTGTTTTTT
>TRBD1|TRBJ2-7|TRBV12-3/TRBV12-4|medium-sized
CASSLGVAGGYEQYF
TGTGCCAGCAGTTTGGGCGTGGCAGGGGGCTACGAGCAGTACTTC
>TRBD2|TRBJ2-3|TRBV7-2|medium-sized
CASNEREADTQYF
TGTGCCAGCAACGAGCGGGAGGCAGATACGCAGTATTTT
>-|TRBJ2-7|TRBV19|medium-sized
CASSIGHSSYEQYF
TGTGCCAGTAGTATTGGGCATTCATCCTACGAGCAGTACTTC
>-|TRBJ2-7|TRBV29-1|large
CSAVGDRGSYEQYF
TGCAGCGCCGTTGGAGACAGAGGCTCCTACGAGCAGTACTTC
>-|TRBJ1-2|TRBV6-5|large
CASSSSPRPYGNYGYTF
TGTGCCAGCAGTTCGAGCCCACGACCCTACGGCAATTATGGCTACACCTTC
>-|TRBJ1-2|TRBV20-1|many
CSARVGGGGYTF
TGCAGTGCTAGAGTTGGGGGAGGAGGCTACACCTTC
>-|TRBJ1-1|TRBV29-1|medium-sized
CSVDRGSMETEAFF
TGCAGCGTTGACAGGGGATCGATGGAGACTGAAGCTTTCTTT
>TRBD2|TRBJ2-7|TRBV5-1|medium-sized
CASSITGTSGSYEQYF
TGCGCCAGCAGCATCACCGGGACTAGCGGGAGCTACGAGCAGTACTTC
>-|TRBJ2-1|TRBV7-9|medium-sized
CASSPRVFSYNEQFF
TGTGCCAGCAGCCCTAGGGTTTTCTCCTACAATGAGCAGTTCTTC
>-|TRBJ1-1|TRBV7-8|-
CASSPEPGTEAFF
TGTGCCAGCAGCCCCGAGCCGGGCACTGAAGCTTTCTTT
>-|TRBJ1-5|TRBV12-3/TRBV12-4|medium-sized
CASSFGSLYSNQPQHF
TGTGCCAGCAGTTTTGGTAGTCTTTATAGCAATCAGCCCCAGCATTTT
>TRBD2|TRBJ2-7|TRBV19|-
CASSLFSGTTYEQYF
TGTGCCAGTAGTCTATTTAGCGGGACTACCTACGAGCAGTACTTC
>TRBD1|TRBJ1-2|TRBV2|many
CASRRQGANYGYTF
TGTGCCAGCAGGCGACAGGGGGCTAACTATGGCTACACCTTC
>TRBD1|TRBJ2-1|TRBV15|medium-sized
CATSRVGGHLYNEQFF
TGTGCCACCAGCAGAGTAGGGGGCCACCTCTACAATGAGCAGTTCTTC
>-|TRBJ2-1|TRBV6-5|-
CASSLVGRGNEQFF
TGTGCCAGCAGTCTGGTAGGGCGGGGAAATGAGCAGTTCTTC
>-|TRBJ2-7|TRBV20-1|few
CSSSPDYEQYF
TGCAGTTCTAGCCCTGACTACGAGCAGTACTTC
>TRBD1|TRBJ1-5|TRBV20-1|many
CSASTGPGSPQHF
TGCAGTGCCTCGACAGGGCCAGGGTCGCCCCAGCATTTT
>TRBD2|TRBJ2-1|TRBV11-2|-
CASSVTSGSSHNEQFF
TGTGCCAGCAGCGTGACAAGCGGGAGCTCCCACAATGAGCAGTTCTTC
>TRBD1|TRBJ1-5|TRBV7-6|few
CASSSRTGRNQPQHF
TGTGCCAGCAGCTCCAGGACAGGGCGCAATCAGCCCCAGCATTTT
>TRBD2|TRBJ2-2|TRBV4-2|few
CASSPSGLAGFTGELFF
TGTGCCAGCAGCCCTTCCGGACTAGCGGGATTCACCGGGGAGCTGTTTTTT
>-|TRBJ1-5|TRBV20-1|medium-sized
CSAIRGLDQPQHF
TGCAGTGCTATCAGAGGGTTGGATCAGCCCCAGCATTTT
>-|TRBJ2-7|TRBV20-1|-
CSAGADRIYSEQYF
TGCAGTGCGGGCGCCGACAGGATTTACTCCGAGCAGTACTTC
>-|TRBJ1-1|TRBV4-1|many
CASSLRVSDTEAFF
TGCGCCAGCAGTCTAAGGGTTTCGGACACTGAAGCTTTCTTT
>-|TRBJ2-1|TRBV5-1|many
CASSFEAGRNEQFF
TGCGCCAGCAGCTTTGAGGCGGGTAGAAATGAGCAGTTCTTC
>-|TRBJ1-2|TRBV6-5|medium-sized
CASSKGGPYGYTF
TGTGCCAGCAGCAAAGGGGGTCCCTATGGCTACACCTTC
>-|TRBJ1-2|TRBV20-1|medium-sized
CSAISPGHRGYTF
TGCAGTGCTATCTCCCCGGGGCACCGAGGCTACACCTTC
>-|TRBJ2-3|TRBV5-5|-
CASSQPGMDTQYF
TGTGCCAGCAGCCAGCCAGGGATGGATACGCAGTATTTT
>TRBD1|TRBJ1-1|TRBV9|-
CACSPRQGGSTEAFF
TGTGCCTGCAGCCCTCGACAGGGGGGGAGCACTGAAGCTTTCTTT
>-|TRBJ1-1|TRBV6-5|many
CASSYSSTGNTEAFF
TGTGCCAGCAGTTACTCCTCGACTGGGAACACTGAAGCTTTCTTT
>TRBD2|TRBJ2-7|TRBV6-1|few
CASSLLAGSSYEQYF
TGTGCCAGCAGTTTACTAGCGGGATCCTCCTACGAGCAGTACTTC
>-|TRBJ2-7|TRBV3-1|-
CASSQAPWSGRTYEQYF
TGTGCCAGCAGCCAAGCCCCATGGAGCGGACGCACCTACGAGCAGTACTTC
>-|TRBJ2-1|TRBV5-1|many
CASSLSSSAWGNEQFF
TGCGCCAGCAGCTTATCTTCTAGCGCGTGGGGAAATGAGCAGTTCTTC
>TRBD1|TRBJ1-1|TRBV5-1|medium-sized
CASRTGTTEAFF
TGCGCCAGCAGGACAGGGACCACTGAAGCTTTCTTT
>-|TRBJ1-6|TRBV12-3/TRBV12-4|many
CASKPRGDNSPLHF
TGTGCCAGCAAACCCCGGGGGGATAATTCACCCCTCCACTTT
>TRBD2|TRBJ2-3|TRBV6-5|many
CASSYSWTSSTDTQYF
TGTGCCAGCAGTTACTCGTGGACTAGCAGCACAGATACGCAGTATTTT
>-|TRBJ2-5|TRBV5-4|few
CASSHDTAYQETQYF
TGTGCCAGCAGCCACGATACAGCTTACCAAGAGACCCAGTACTTC
>TRBD1|TRBJ2-7|TRBV29-1|few
CSVDIGTGLLYEQYF
TGCAGCGTTGATATTGGGACAGGGCTTCTCTACGAGCAGTACTTC
>-|TRBJ1-2|TRBV11-2|few
CASRQTGAEGYTF
TGTGCCAGCAGGCAAACAGGAGCGGAAGGCTACACCTTC
>-|TRBJ1-1|TRBV12-3/TRBV12-4|many
CASSLGLLNTEAFF
TGTGCCAGCAGCTTGGGACTCCTGAACACTGAAGCTTTCTTT
>-|TRBJ2-5|TRBV5-1|few
CASSFGETQYF
TGCGCCAGCAGCTTCGGAGAGACCCAGTACTTC
>-|TRBJ2-7|TRBV28|many
CASQDHEQYF
TGTGCCAGCCAGGATCACGAGCAGTACTTC
>TRBD2|TRBJ2-7|TRBV28|few
CASRTSGGTSYEQYF
TGTGCCAGCAGGACTAGCGGGGGGACCTCCTACGAGCAGTACTTC
>TRBD2|TRBJ2-1|TRBV20-1|many
CSARGTSGESNEQFF
TGCAGTGCTAGAGGGACTAGCGGGGAGTCGAATGAGCAGTTCTTC
>-|TRBJ2-5|TRBV5-6|-
CASSSGPQETQCF
TGTGCCAGCAGCTCGGGACCCCAGGAGACCCAGTGCTTC
>TRBD1|TRBJ1-3|TRBV24-1|many
CATKRDRGVESSGNTIYF
TGTGCCACCAAACGGGACAGGGGAGTGGAAAGCTCTGGAAACACCATATATTTT
>TRBD2|TRBJ2-1|TRBV5-4|-
CASSSELAASYNEQFF
TGTGCCAGCAGCTCCGAACTAGCGGCCTCCTACAATGAGCAGTTCTTC
>TRBD2|TRBJ2-7|TRBV20-1|many
CSASVAGKPYEQYF
TGCAGTGCTAGTGTAGCGGGGAAGCCCTACGAGCAGTACTTC
>TRBD2|TRBJ2-7|TRBV12-3/TRBV12-4|medium-sized
CASRSSRAGPGPYEQYF
TGTGCCAGCAGGTCCTCGAGAGCGGGACCGGGTCCCTACGAGCAGTACTTC
>TRBD2|TRBJ2-1|TRBV20-1|many
CSVVQLAGGLGEQFF
TGCAGTGTGGTACAGCTAGCGGGAGGGCTGGGTGAGCAGTTCTTC
>TRBD2|TRBJ2-2|TRBV6-6|medium-sized
CASSLSGGTGELFF
TGTGCCAGCAGCCTTAGCGGGGGGACCGGGGAGCTGTTTTTT